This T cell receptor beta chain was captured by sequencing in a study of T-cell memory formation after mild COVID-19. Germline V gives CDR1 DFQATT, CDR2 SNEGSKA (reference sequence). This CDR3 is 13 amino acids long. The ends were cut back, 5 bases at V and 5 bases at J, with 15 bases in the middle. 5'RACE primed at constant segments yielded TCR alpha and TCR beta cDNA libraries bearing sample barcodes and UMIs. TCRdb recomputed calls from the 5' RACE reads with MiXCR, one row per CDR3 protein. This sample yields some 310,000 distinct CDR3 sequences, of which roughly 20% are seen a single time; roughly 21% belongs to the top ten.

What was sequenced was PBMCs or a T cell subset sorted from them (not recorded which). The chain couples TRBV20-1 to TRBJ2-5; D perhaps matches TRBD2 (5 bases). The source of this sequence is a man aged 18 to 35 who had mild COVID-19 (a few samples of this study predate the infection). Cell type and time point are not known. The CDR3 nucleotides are TGCAGTGCTTTGACCCCAGCGGCGGAGACCCAGTACTTC. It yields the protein CSALTPAAETQYF.